This T cell receptor (beta chain) was obtained from a study of T cell clones after liver transplantation. Looking at the study overall: Three of the eight recipients were HCV-positive; the rest had non-autoimmune, non-viral transplant indications. Findings and limits, study-wide: Low donor cell numbers restricted donor-reactive repertoire measurement in a couple of subjects.

TCRdb's copy holds only in-frame clones and misses some; the assay was immunoSEQ multiplex PCR. The sample yields under 60,000 clones, approximately 77% seen once. As regards this clone: Its antigen is not identified.

The sequence came from a human patient who received a liver transplant. The graft donor may account for some of the T cells. The sample was CD4+ T cells from blood, taken at the 22-month timepoint.

The CDR3 DNA follows: TGTGCCATCAGTGCCGGGACAGGGGGTTCGAATCAGCCCCAGCATTTT. This sequence encodes CAISAGTGGSNQPQHF. This chain links TRBV10-3 with TRBJ1-5; 11 bases align to TRBD1. V lost 4 bases and J lost 4; bases outside the gene matches: 6. This CDR3 has 16 residues. Germline-derived CDR1 and CDR2 are ENHRY and SYGVKD.